Listed below are T cell receptor beta chains from one sample, sequenced in a study of blood T cells in healthy people across ages. TCRdb re-called the 5' RACE reads with MiXCR, one entry per CDR3 protein. Of fewer than 2,000,000 distinct CDR3 sequences in the sample, roughly a third are singletons; the top ten hold 10% to 12%. The specimen was blood. All receptors come from a woman in her twenties or thirties in good health. Each CDR3 is given with its conserved first and last residue. A D gene is named only where the DNA matches it firmly. Not every row has a clone size; where given, it reads once, few, many or a size class.

j_call v_call d_call clone_size cdr3_aa cdr3_nt
TRBJ2-3 TRBV12-3/TRBV12-4 TRBD2 many CASSLLAADTQYF TGTGCCAGCAGTTTACTAGCGGCAGATACGCAGTATTTT
TRBJ2-1 TRBV7-2 . . CASSLATPNEQFF TGTGCCAGCAGCTTAGCTACGCCCAATGAGCAGTTCTTC
TRBJ2-3 TRBV20-1 . . CSARTPDTQYF TGCAGTGCTCGCACACCAGATACGCAGTATTTT
TRBJ2-3 TRBV7-2 TRBD2 . CASSLEASGGADTQYF TGTGCCAGCAGCTTAGAGGCTAGCGGGGGGGCTGATACGCAGTATTTT
TRBJ2-5 TRBV5-1 TRBD1 . CASSLGETGSIWETQYF TGCGCCAGCAGCTTGGGAGAGACAGGGTCGATTTGGGAGACCCAGTACTTC
TRBJ2-5 TRBV5-1 . . CASSSGPGEETQYF TGCGCCAGCAGCTCCGGACCTGGGGAAGAGACCCAGTACTTC
TRBJ2-1 TRBV7-3 . . CTSSETAFGNERFF TGTACCAGCAGCGAAACCGCCTTTGGGAATGAGCGGTTCTTC
TRBJ2-7 TRBV20-1 . few CSAPRGGSGYEQYF TGCAGTGCCCCCCGTGGGGGGAGTGGATACGAGCAGTACTTC
TRBJ2-1 TRBV7-3 TRBD1 many CASSPDRDGEQFF TGTGCCAGCAGCCCCGACAGGGACGGTGAGCAGTTCTTC
TRBJ2-5 TRBV20-1 . few CSARLQGAGGQYF TGCAGTGCTAGACTCCAGGGGGCGGGGGGGCAGTACTTC
TRBJ2-1 TRBV28 TRBD2 . CASSLYGQPTSGGVGEQFF TGTGCCAGCAGTCTATACGGACAGCCGACTAGCGGGGGGGTGGGTGAGCAGTTCTTC
TRBJ2-1 TRBV5-6 . . CASSLGVPRQYNEQFF TGTGCCAGCAGCTTGGGTGTTCCCCGTCAATACAATGAGCAGTTCTTC
TRBJ2-1 TRBV9 TRBD2 few CASSVEGGRAYNEQFF TGTGCCAGCAGCGTAGAAGGCGGGAGGGCCTACAATGAGCAGTTCTTC
TRBJ2-3 TRBV27 . few CASGEMYGTDTQYF TGTGCCAGCGGGGAAATGTACGGTACAGATACGCAGTATTTT
TRBJ2-1 TRBV7-9 TRBD2 few CASSLDGTIYNEQFF TGTGCCAGCAGCTTAGACGGGACTATATACAATGAGCAGTTCTTC
TRBJ2-2 TRBV6-4 . few CASSDGRVNTGELFF TGTGCCAGCAGTGACGGGCGGGTCAACACCGGGGAGCTGTTTTTT
TRBJ1-1 TRBV20-1 . few CSASPIGQNTEAFF TGCAGTGCTAGCCCCATCGGACAGAACACTGAAGCTTTCTTT
TRBJ2-3 TRBV12-3/TRBV12-4 TRBD1 . CASSKRTGDPTDTQYF TGTGCCAGCAGCAAACGGACAGGGGACCCCACAGATACGCAGTATTTT
TRBJ1-1 TRBV4-1 . few CASSQEEAFF TGCGCCAGCAGCCAAGAGGAAGCTTTCTTT
TRBJ2-7 TRBV5-1 . few CASSSLPSRDANYEQYF TGCGCCAGCAGCTCACTCCCTTCCCGGGACGCAAACTACGAGCAGTACTTC
TRBJ2-3 TRBV6-5 TRBD2 few CASSLGGRAYTSTDTQYF TGTGCCAGCAGTTTAGGCGGGAGGGCCTACACTAGCACGGATACGCAGTATTTT
TRBJ2-1 TRBV5-1 TRBD1 . CASRHGTGEQFF TGCGCCAGCAGACACGGGACAGGTGAGCAGTTCTTC
TRBJ2-7 TRBV2 . few CASSPPGGHEQYF TGTGCCAGCAGCCCCCCCGGGGGGCACGAGCAGTACTTC
TRBJ1-4 TRBV2 . . CARSDGTSNEKLFF TGTGCTCGCAGTGATGGGACATCTAATGAAAAACTGTTTTTT
TRBJ2-2 TRBV12-3/TRBV12-4 . . CASTMQTLAGELFF TGTGCCAGCACCATGCAGACCCTGGCCGGGGAGCTGTTTTTT
TRBJ2-6 TRBV4-2 . few CASSQELGSPGANVLTF TGTGCCAGCAGCCAAGAATTGGGGTCCCCTGGGGCCAACGTCCTGACTTTC
TRBJ1-4 TRBV10-3 TRBD1 . CAISETEDRDEKLFF TGTGCCATCAGTGAAACGGAGGACAGGGACGAAAAACTGTTTTTT
TRBJ2-1 TRBV7-8 TRBD1 . CASSWPGQGTSPRNEQFF TGTGCCAGCAGCTGGCCGGGACAGGGTACTAGTCCGCGCAATGAGCAGTTCTTC
TRBJ2-5 TRBV9 TRBD2 once CASSPSGLPGEPQYF TGTGCCAGCAGCCCCTCGGGACTACCCGGAGAGCCCCAGTACTTC
TRBJ1-6 TRBV12-3/TRBV12-4 . . CASRTRLGSPPHF TGTGCCAGCAGGACTCGTCTGGGGTCACCCCCCCACTTT
TRBJ2-4 TRBV3-1 TRBD1 few CASSQRDSNIQYF TGTGCCAGCAGCCAACGGGACAGCAACATTCAGTACTTC
TRBJ2-7 TRBV3-1 TRBD2 . CASSQGMTSGRGGYEQYF TGTGCCAGCAGCCAAGGTATGACTAGCGGGAGAGGAGGTTACGAGCAGTACTTC
TRBJ2-7 TRBV6-1 . few CASSAVGGPSEQYF TGTGCCAGCAGTGCGGTGGGGGGGCCTAGCGAGCAGTACTTC
TRBJ2-3 TRBV7-7 . many CASSLGATTDTQYF TGTGCCAGCAGCTTAGGAGCGACCACAGATACGCAGTATTTT
TRBJ2-7 TRBV20-1 . few CSAAGTEFYEQYF TGCAGTGCTGCCGGGACGGAATTCTACGAGCAGTACTTC
TRBJ2-1 TRBV21-1 . few CASSSRTSLSEQFF TGTGCCAGCAGTAGCCGGACTAGTCTTTCTGAGCAGTTCTTC
TRBJ2-7 TRBV20-1 TRBD1 . CSALPDRGAYEQYF TGCAGTGCTCTCCCGGACAGGGGGGCCTACGAGCAGTACTTC
TRBJ1-4 TRBV7-8 TRBD1 . CASSLQGAKKTNEKLFF TGTGCCAGCAGCTTACAGGGGGCAAAGAAAACTAATGAAAAACTGTTTTTT
TRBJ2-1 TRBV7-9 TRBD1 many CASSRTGSYNEQFF TGTGCCAGCAGTAGGACAGGGAGCTACAATGAGCAGTTCTTC
TRBJ1-2 TRBV29-1 . many CSVEDHPGYGYTF TGCAGCGTTGAAGATCATCCAGGCTATGGCTACACCTTC
TRBJ2-7 TRBV28 . . CASRGGPETYEQYF TGTGCCAGCAGGGGGGGGCCAGAAACCTACGAGCAGTACTTC
TRBJ2-3 TRBV20-1 . . CSAKTRRGGAPDTQYF TGCAGTGCTAAGACGCGGAGGGGGGGCGCACCAGATACGCAGTATTTT
TRBJ1-1 TRBV28 TRBD1 . CASYSGTGIRTEAFF TGTGCCAGCTACTCCGGGACAGGGATTAGGACTGAAGCTTTCTTT
TRBJ1-2 TRBV19 . . CASSRTDLYGYTF TGTGCCAGTAGCCGGACGGACCTCTATGGCTACACCTTC
TRBJ2-3 TRBV20-1 TRBD2 few CSATQGLVDTQYF TGCAGTGCTACCCAGGGACTAGTAGATACGCAGTATTTT
TRBJ2-1 TRBV3-1 . . CASSQGLLYYNEQFF TGTGCCAGCAGCCAGGGACTTCTCTATTACAATGAGCAGTTCTTC
TRBJ2-3 TRBV12-3/TRBV12-4 . . CASSQGGASADTQYF TGTGCCAGCAGCCAAGGTGGAGCGAGCGCAGATACGCAGTATTTT
TRBJ2-7 TRBV20-1 . few CSAPWGGYQSYEQYF TGCAGTGCCCCATGGGGCGGGTATCAAAGCTACGAGCAGTACTTC
TRBJ2-3 TRBV29-1 . many CSAARDTQYF TGCAGCGCGGCTAGAGATACGCAGTATTTT
TRBJ2-5 TRBV2 . . CASRLGLLEETQYF TGTGCCAGCAGACTAGGACTTTTAGAAGAGACCCAGTACTTC
TRBJ2-3 TRBV11-2 TRBD2 few CASTVTLAGGKQYF TGTGCCAGCACCGTAACACTAGCGGGTGGCAAGCAGTATTTT
TRBJ1-5 TRBV20-1 TRBD1 . CSARVQTGGNQPQHF TGCAGTGCTAGGGTGCAGACAGGGGGCAATCAGCCCCAGCATTTT
TRBJ2-6 TRBV9 TRBD2 few CASSVGLAGTGANVLTF TGTGCCAGCAGCGTAGGGCTAGCGGGGACTGGGGCCAACGTCCTGACTTTC
TRBJ2-3 TRBV11-2 . . CASSGEGLGADTQYF TGTGCCAGCAGCGGAGAGGGTTTAGGCGCAGATACGCAGTATTTT
TRBJ2-5 TRBV27 TRBD1 few CASRPTGLETQYF TGTGCCAGCAGACCGACAGGGTTAGAGACCCAGTACTTC
TRBJ2-3 TRBV11-2 . few CASTGSTGPTDTQYF TGTGCCAGCACCGGGAGCACAGGTCCCACAGATACGCAGTATTTT
TRBJ2-3 TRBV7-9 TRBD2 few CASSFGTSKDTQYF TGTGCCAGCAGCTTCGGGACTAGCAAGGATACGCAGTATTTT